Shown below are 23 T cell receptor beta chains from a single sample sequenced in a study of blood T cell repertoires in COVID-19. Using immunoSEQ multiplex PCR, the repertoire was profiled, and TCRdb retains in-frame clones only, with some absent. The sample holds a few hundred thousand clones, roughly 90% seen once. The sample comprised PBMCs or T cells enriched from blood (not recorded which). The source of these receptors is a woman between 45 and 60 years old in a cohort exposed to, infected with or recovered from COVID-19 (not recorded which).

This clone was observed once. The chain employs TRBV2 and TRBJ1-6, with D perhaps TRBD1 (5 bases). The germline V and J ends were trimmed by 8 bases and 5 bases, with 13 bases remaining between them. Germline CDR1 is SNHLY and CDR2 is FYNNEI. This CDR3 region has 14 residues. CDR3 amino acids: CASGRGRDNSPLHF. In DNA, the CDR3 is TGTGCCAGCGGGAGGGGTAGGGATAATTCACCCCTCCACTTT.

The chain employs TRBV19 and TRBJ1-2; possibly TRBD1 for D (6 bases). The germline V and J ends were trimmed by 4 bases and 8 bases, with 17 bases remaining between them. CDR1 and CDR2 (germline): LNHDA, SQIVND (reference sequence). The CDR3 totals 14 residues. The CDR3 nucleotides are TGTGCCAGTAGTAACTTCCAGGGGAGTAGAGGCTACACCTTC. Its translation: CASSNFQGSRGYTF.

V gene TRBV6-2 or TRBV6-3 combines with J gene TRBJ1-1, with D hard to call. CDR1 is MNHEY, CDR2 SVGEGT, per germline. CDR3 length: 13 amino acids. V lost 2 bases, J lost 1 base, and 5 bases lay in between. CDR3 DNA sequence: TGTGCCAGCAGTTACGAGTGGAACACTGAAGCTTTCTTT. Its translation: CASSYEWNTEAFF.

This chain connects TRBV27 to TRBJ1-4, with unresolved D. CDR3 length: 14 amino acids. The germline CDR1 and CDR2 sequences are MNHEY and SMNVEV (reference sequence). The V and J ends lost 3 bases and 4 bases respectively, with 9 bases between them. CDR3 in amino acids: CASSFTENNEKLFF. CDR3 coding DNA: TGTGCCAGCAGTTTCACGGAGAATAATGAAAAACTGTTTTTT. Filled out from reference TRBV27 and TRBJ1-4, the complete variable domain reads EAQVTQNPRYLITVTGKKLTVTCSQNMNHEYMSWYRQDPGLGLRQIYYSMNVEVTDKGDVPEGYKVSRKEKRNFPLILESPSPNQTSLYFCASSFTENNEKLFFGSGTQLSVL.

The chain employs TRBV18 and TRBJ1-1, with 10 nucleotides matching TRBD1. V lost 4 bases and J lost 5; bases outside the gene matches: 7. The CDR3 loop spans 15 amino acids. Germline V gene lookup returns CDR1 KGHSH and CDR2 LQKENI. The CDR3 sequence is CASSLSDRGRTEAFF. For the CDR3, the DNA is TGTGCCAGCTCACTATCAGACAGGGGGCGAACTGAAGCTTTCTTT.

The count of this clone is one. The CDR3 DNA reads as TGTGCCACCAGCAGAGAGACAGGAGGCACAGATACGCAGTATTTT. Amino acids: CATSRETGGTDTQYF. The chain is built from TRBV15 and TRBJ2-3; tentative D call: TRBD1 (6 bases). CDR1 and CDR2 from the germline V gene are LNHNV and YYDKDF (reference sequence). The V and J ends lost 0 bases and 1 base respectively, with 8 bases between them. This CDR3 has 15 residues.

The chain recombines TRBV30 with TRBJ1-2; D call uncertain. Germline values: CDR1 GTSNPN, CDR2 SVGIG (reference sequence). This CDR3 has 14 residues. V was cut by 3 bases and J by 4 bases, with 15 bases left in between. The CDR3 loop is CAWRPGGIGYGYTF. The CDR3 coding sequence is TGTGCCTGGAGACCAGGCGGGATCGGCTATGGCTACACCTTC.

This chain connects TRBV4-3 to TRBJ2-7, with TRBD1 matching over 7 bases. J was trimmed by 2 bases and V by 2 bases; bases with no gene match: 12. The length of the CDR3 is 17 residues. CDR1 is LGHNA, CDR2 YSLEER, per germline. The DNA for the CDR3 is TGCGCCAGCAGCCAAAGATCAGGGGGTCTCGCGACCTACGAGCAGTACTTC. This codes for CASSQRSGGLATYEQYF.

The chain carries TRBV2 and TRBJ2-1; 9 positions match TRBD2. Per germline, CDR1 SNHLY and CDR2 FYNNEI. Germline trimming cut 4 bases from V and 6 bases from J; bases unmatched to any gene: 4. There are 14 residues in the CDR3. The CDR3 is CASSVAGGSNEQFF. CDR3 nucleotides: TGTGCCAGCAGTGTCGCGGGGGGGTCCAATGAGCAGTTCTTC.

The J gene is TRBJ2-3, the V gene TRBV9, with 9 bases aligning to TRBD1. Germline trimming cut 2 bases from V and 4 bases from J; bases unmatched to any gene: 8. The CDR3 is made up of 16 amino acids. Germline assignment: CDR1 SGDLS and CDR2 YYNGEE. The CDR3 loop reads CASSVGGTGWSDTQYF. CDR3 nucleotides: TGTGCCAGCAGCGTCGGAGGGACAGGGTGGTCAGATACGCAGTATTTT.

The CDR3 sequence: CATSDPQNPEGTGELFF. In DNA, the CDR3 is TGTGCCACCAGTGATCCGCAAAACCCAGAGGGCACCGGGGAGCTGTTTTTT. This chain joins TRBV24-1 and TRBJ2-2; possible D gene TRBD2, 5 bases. Germline values: CDR1 KGHDR, CDR2 SFDVKD. Deletions cut 3 bases from V and 4 bases from J, with 17 bases between. The CDR3 has 17 amino acids.

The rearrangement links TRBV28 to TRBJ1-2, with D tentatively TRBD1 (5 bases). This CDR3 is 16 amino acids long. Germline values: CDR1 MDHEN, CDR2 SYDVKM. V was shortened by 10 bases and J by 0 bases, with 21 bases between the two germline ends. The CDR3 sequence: CAIPGGEGRANYGYTF. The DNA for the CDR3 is TGTGCCATCCCAGGCGGGGAGGGGAGAGCTAACTATGGCTACACCTTC.

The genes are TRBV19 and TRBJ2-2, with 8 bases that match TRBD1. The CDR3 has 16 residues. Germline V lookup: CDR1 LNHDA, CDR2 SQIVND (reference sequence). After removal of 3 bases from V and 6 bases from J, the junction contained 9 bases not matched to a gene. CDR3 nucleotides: TGTGCCAGTAGTATGGGTCAGGGGGCAGGGGCCGGGGAGCTGTTTTTT. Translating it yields CASSMGQGAGAGELFF.

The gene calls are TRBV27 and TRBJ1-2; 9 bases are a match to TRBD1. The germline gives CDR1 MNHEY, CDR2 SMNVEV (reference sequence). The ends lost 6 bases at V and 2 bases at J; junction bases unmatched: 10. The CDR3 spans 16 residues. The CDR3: CASRKRQGDTNYGYTF. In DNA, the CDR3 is TGTGCCAGCAGAAAGAGACAGGGGGACACAAACTATGGCTACACCTTC.

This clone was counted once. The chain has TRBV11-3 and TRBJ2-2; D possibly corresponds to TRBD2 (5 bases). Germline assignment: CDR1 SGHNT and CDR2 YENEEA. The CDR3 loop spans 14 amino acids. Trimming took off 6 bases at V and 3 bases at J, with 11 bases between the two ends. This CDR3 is CASRTMRDTGELFF. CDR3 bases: TGTGCCAGCAGGACGATGAGGGACACCGGGGAGCTGTTTTTT. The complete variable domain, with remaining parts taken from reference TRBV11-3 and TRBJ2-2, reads EAGVVQSPRYKIIEKKQPVAFWCNPISGHNTLYWYLQNLGQGPELLIRYENEEAVDDSQLPKDRFSAERLKGVDSTLKIQPAELGDSAVYLCASRTMRDTGELFFGEGSRLTVL.

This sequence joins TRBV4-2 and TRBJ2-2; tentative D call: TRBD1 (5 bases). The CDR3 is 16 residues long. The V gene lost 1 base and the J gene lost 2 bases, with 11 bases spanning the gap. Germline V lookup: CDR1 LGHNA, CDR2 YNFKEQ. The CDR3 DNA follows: TGTGCCAGCAGCCAAGGAAGACAGTTTAACACCGGGGAGCTGTTTTTT. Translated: CASSQGRQFNTGELFF.

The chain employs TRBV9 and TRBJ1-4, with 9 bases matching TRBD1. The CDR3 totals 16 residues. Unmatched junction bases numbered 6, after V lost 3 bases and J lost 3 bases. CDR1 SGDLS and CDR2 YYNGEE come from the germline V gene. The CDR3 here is CASSGTGGQSNEKLFF. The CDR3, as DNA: TGTGCCAGCAGCGGTACAGGGGGCCAATCTAATGAAAAACTGTTTTTT.

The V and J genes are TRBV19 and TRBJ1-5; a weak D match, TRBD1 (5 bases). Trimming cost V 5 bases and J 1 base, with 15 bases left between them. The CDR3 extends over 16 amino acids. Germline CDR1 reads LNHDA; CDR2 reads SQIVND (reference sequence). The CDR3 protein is CASSVRTSLSNQPQHF. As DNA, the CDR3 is TGTGCCAGTAGTGTCAGGACATCTTTAAGCAATCAGCCCCAGCATTTT.

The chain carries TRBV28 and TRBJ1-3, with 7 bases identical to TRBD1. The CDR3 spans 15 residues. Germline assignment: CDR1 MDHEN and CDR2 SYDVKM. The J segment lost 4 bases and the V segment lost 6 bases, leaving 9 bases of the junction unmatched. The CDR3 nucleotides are TGTGCCAGCAGGCCAACAGGGGCGCGGGGAAACACCATATATTTT. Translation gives CASRPTGARGNTIYF. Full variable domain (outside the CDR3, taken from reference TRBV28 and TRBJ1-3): DVKVTQSSRYLVKRTGEKVFLECVQDMDHENMFWYRQDPGLGLRLIYFSYDVKMKEKGDIPEGYSVSREKKERFSLILESASTNQTSMYLCASRPTGARGNTIYFGEGSWLTVV.

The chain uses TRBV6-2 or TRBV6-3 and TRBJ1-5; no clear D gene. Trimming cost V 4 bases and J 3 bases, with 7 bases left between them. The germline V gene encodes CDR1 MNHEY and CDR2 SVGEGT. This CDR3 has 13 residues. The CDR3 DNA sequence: TGTGCCAGCAGTTTTAATATCAATCAGCCCCAGCATTTT. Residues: CASSFNINQPQHF.

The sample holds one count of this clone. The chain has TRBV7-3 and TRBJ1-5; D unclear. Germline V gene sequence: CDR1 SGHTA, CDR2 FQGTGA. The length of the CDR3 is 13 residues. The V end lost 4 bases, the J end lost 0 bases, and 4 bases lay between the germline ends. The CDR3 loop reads CASSSYSNQPQHF. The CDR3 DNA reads TGTGCCAGCAGCTCCTATAGCAATCAGCCCCAGCATTTT. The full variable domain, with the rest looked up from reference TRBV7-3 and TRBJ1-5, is GAGVSQTPSNKVTEKGKYVELRCDPISGHTALYWYRQSLGQGPEFLIYFQGTGAADDSGLPNDRFFAVRPEGSVSTLKIQRTERGDSAVYLCASSSYSNQPQHFGDGTRLSIL.

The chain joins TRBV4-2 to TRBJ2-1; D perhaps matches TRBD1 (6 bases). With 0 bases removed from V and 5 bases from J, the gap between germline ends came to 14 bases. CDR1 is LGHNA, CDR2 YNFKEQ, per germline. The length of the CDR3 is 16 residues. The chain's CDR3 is CASSQDKLGGNNEQFF. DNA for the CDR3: TGTGCCAGCAGCCAAGATAAACTAGGGGGAAACAATGAGCAGTTCTTC.

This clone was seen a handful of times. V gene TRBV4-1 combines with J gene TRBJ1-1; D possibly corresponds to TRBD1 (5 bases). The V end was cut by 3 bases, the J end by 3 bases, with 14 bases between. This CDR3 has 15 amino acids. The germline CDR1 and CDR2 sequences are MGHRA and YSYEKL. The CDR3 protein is CASSQGRQSHTEAFF. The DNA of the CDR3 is TGCGCCAGCAGCCAGGGGCGACAGTCCCACACTGAAGCTTTCTTT.